The entry that follows covers one T cell receptor beta chain sequence. No antigen is known for it. This entry belongs to a study of monozygotic twins with inflammatory bowel disease. The study's findings and limits: With others, IBD patients shared fewer clonotypes than healthy twins did, especially with disease activity.

The germline gives CDR1 KGHSH, CDR2 LQKENI. The CDR3 extends over 16 amino acids. Each TCR library used around 4,000 ng of total RNA. Per-sample cDNA came from eight separate reactions. Template-switch reactions added UMIs with a 6-nucleotide sample barcode. Reanalyzing the 5' RACE reads, TCRdb keeps one entry per CDR3 protein, without DNA. The sample holds around 200,000 distinct CDR3 sequences. The chain uses TRBV18 and TRBJ1-2; as DNA is missing, the TRBD1 call by TCRdb cannot be tested. The specimen sequenced was blood. This TCR derives from a human donor with ulcerative colitis or Crohn's disease, or a healthy co-twin of an affected twin (not recorded which). CDR3 amino acids: CASSPTPLMRDYGYTF.